This T cell receptor beta chain is drawn from a study of metastatic and nonmetastatic thyroid tumors. About the research overall: Repertoire comparisons spanned blood and tumor or nodule tissue from malignant and benign thyroid patients.

Prior to thyroid surgery, none of the patients had received any treatment. The CDR3 is 13 residues long. Germline CDR1 is LNHDA and CDR2 is SQIVND (reference sequence). V dropped 11 bases and J dropped 2 bases, with 12 bases sitting between them. TCRdb reanalyzed the PCR reads via MiXCR. The top ten clones hold 65% to 75% of a sample with approximately 24,000 clones, under 30% of them seen once. The sequenced sample consisted of blood. The sequence was collected from a male donor with papillary thyroid cancer or a benign thyroid nodule (not recorded which). Some clones in this sample may be carry-over from other donors' samples. The chain uses TRBV19 and TRBJ2-2; no clear D. The chain's CDR3 is CASCQGNTGELFF. CDR3 in DNA: TGTGCCTCTTGCCAAGGAAACACCGGGGAGCTGTTTTTT.